This record looks at one T cell receptor (beta chain) sequence and its context. The antigen remains undetermined. The second PCR ran roughly 6 to 11 cycles with a sample-barcoded 5' primer and J-beta primers. One entry per CDR3 protein, called by TCRdb with MiXCR from the 5' RACE reads. The sample lists more than 500,000 distinct CDR3 sequences; about 25% were seen once. From germline, CDR1 is MNHEY and CDR2 SVGAGI. Trimming removed 6 bases from V and 0 bases from J; junction bases left unmatched: 10. This CDR3 contains 16 residues. The data stem from a study of blood T cells in healthy people across ages. Across the whole study: About one barcoded beta molecule per two T cells came from capture by template switching. Whole-study findings and limits: Roughly linear age-related decline in beta diversity appeared, significant by age about 40. Unknown CMV status may confound age-related changes in expanded clones. Diversity estimated from one million T cells was considered an underestimate.

The same specimen was also included in a second study, on T cells of mothers and their children.

The chain couples TRBV6-5 to TRBJ1-2; 7 nucleotides agree with TRBD1. This clonotype originated in a boy aged 2 to 10 in good health. Material for sequencing was blood. DNA of the CDR3: TGTGCCAGCAGATATACAGGGGCGGGAGCTAACTATGGCTACACCTTC. Translation: CASRYTGAGANYGYTF.